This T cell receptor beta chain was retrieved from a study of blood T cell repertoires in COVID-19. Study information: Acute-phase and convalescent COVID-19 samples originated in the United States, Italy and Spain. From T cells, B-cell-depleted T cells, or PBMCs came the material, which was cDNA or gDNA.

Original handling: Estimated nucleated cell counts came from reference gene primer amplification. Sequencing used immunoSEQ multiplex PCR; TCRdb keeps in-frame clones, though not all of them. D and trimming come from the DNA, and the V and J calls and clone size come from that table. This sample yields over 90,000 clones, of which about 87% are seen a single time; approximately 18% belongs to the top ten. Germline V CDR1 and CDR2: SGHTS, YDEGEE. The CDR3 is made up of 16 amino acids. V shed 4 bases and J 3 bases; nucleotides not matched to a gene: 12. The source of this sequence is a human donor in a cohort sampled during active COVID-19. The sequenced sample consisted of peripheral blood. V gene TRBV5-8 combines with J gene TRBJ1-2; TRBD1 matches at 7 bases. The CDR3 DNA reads TGTGCCAGCAGCCGAGGAGGGAGGACAGGTTACTATGGCTACACCTTC. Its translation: CASSRGGRTGYYGYTF.